This passage covers 31 T cell receptor beta chains from one sample sequenced in a study of tumor and adjacent non-tumor tissue in lung cancer. The library came from three nested PCR rounds adapted from ARM-PCR protocols. One entry per CDR3 protein results from TCRdb running MiXCR on the multiplex PCR reads. The sample contains under 85,000 distinct CDR3 sequences, less than 85% of which appear only once. No cell sorting was done before RNA was extracted from the tissue. The normal lung tissue was taken more than 3 cm from the tumor edge. The specimen was distant non-tumor lung tissue. Receptors were obtained from a man between 65 and 80 years old with non-small cell lung cancer.

Note on this clonotype: One junction end disagrees with the germline gene, perhaps due to a read error. DNA for the CDR3: TGTGCCAGCAATCTAACAGATAGGCAGTATTTT. This gives the protein CASNLTDRQYF. The V and J genes are TRBV7-9 and TRBJ2-3; D gene uncertain. Per germline, CDR1 SEHNR and CDR2 FQNEAQ (reference sequence). The CDR3 has 11 residues.

V usage is TRBV28 and J usage is TRBJ2-1; 8 bases align to TRBD2. Trimming took 3 bases from V and 2 from J; bases not matched to a gene: 6. Germline V gene data show CDR1 as MDHEN and CDR2 as SYDVKM. CDR3 length: 16 residues. The CDR3 DNA follows: TGTGCCAGCAGTTTTGAAATAGCGGGAACCTACAATGAGCAGTTCTTC. Translated: CASSFEIAGTYNEQFF.

Concerning this clonotype: Likely a read error: the CDR3 ends without its conserved phenylalanine or tryptophan. This chain's CDR3 is CATSYSGVATNEKLFY. CDR3 sequence (DNA): TGTGCCACTAGCTATAGTGGGGTTGCAACTAATGAAAAACTGTTTTAT. The chain recombines TRBV11-2 with TRBJ1-4, with D unresolved. CDR1 SGHAT and CDR2 FQNNGV come from the germline V gene. This CDR3 has 16 amino acids. V shed 10 bases and J shed 0 bases, with 18 bases lying between them.

On this clonotype itself: With a much larger clone just one base away, this may be a read error. J is TRBJ2-3 and V is TRBV28, with 12 positions matching TRBD2. There are 14 residues in the CDR3. Trimming took 5 bases from V and 5 from J; bases not matched to a gene: 2. CDR1 is MDHEN, CDR2 SYDVKM, per germline. The CDR3 protein is CASSASGGVDTQYF. The CDR3, as DNA: TGTGCCAGCAGTGCTAGCGGGGGGGTAGATACGCAGTATTTT.

About this clonotype itself: The junction and the germline gene differ at one end; a read error may be behind it. The rearrangement links TRBV29-1 to TRBJ1-2; D not certain. CDR3 length: 16 residues. CDR1 SQVTM and CDR2 ANQGSEA come from the germline V gene. CDR3 sequence (DNA): TGCAGCGTTATCCCCTATCATTCCTCGGGAGAAGATGGCTATACCTTC. Protein: CSVIPYHSSGEDGYTF.

This clonotype was seen a single time. In this CDR3 the conserved last residue, phenylalanine or tryptophan, is missing, so a read error is likely. V is TRBV29-1 and J is TRBJ2-7; D gene ambiguous. This CDR3 spans 11 amino acids. V lost 8 bases to trimming and J lost 3 bases, with 11 bases between them. Per germline, CDR1 SQVTM and CDR2 ANQGSEA. The chain's CDR3 is CSSPLLYEQYY. CDR3 bases: TGCAGCTCCCCCCTCCTCTACGAGCAGTACTAC.

DNA of the CDR3: TGCGCCAGCAGCCAAGGACACCGTGGCAATCAGCTACAGCATTTT. Protein product: CASSQGHRGNQLQHF. The chain is built from TRBV4-1 and TRBJ1-5; no clear D gene. This CDR3 contains 15 residues. V lost 1 base, J lost 13 bases, and 20 bases lay in between. Per germline, CDR1 MGHRA and CDR2 YSYEKL.

The chain links TRBV1 to TRBJ2-3; the table assigns TRBD2, which was not confirmed against the DNA. TRBV1 is labeled a pseudogene. The CDR3 contains 18 residues. DNA for the CDR3: TGCACCAGCAGCCAAGCTAGGGGGGGAGGGCCAGGCACAGATACGCAGTATTTT. Protein product: CTSSQARGGGPGTDTQYF.

As concerns this clonotype: It may be a read error: a sequence one base away is much more abundant. This sequence joins TRBV28 and TRBJ2-7; 7 bases map to TRBD1. Per the germline V gene, CDR1 is MDHEN and CDR2 is SYDVKM. The junction had 11 bases not matched to a gene; V was cut back by 9 bases and J by 3 bases. The CDR3 runs to 14 residues. The CDR3 nucleotides are TGTGCCAGTTTGGACAGGCGTGAAAACTACGAGCAGTACTTC. It is translated as CASLDRRENYEQYF.

Details on this clonotype: A read error is possible here, since a much larger clone lies one base away. This chain's CDR3 is CASSQGISYYGYTF. In DNA form, the CDR3 reads TGTGCCAGCAGCCAAGGGATATCCTACTATGGCTACACCTTC. The rearrangement links TRBV14 to TRBJ1-2; no firm D call. The CDR3 covers 14 residues. Per the germline V gene, CDR1 is SGHDN and CDR2 is FVKESK. V lost 1 base, J lost 3 bases, and 9 bases lay in between.

This chain uses TRBV5-6 with TRBJ2-3, with 7 bases identical to TRBD1. The CDR3 consists of 14 residues. Germline V gene data show CDR1 as SGHDT and CDR2 as YYEEEE. V lost 5 bases and J lost 5; bases outside the gene matches: 8. In DNA, the CDR3 is TGTGCCAGCAGTCATGGGACAGAGGTAGATACGCAGTATTTT. It translates to CASSHGTEVDTQYF. The entire variable domain, with the rest obtained from reference TRBV5-6 and TRBJ2-3, is as follows: DAGVTQSPTHLIKTRGQQVTLRCSPKSGHDTVSWYQQALGQGPQFIFQYYEEEERQRGNFPDRFSGHQFPNYSSELNVNALLLGDSALYLCASSHGTEVDTQYFGPGTRLTVL.

Concerning this clonotype: The conserved final phenylalanine or tryptophan is absent from the CDR3, which likely points to a read error. This chain links TRBV29-1 with TRBJ2-5; the D gene is possibly TRBD1 (6 bases). This CDR3 is built from 16 residues. CDR1 and CDR2 (germline): SQVTM, ANQGSEA. CDR3 residues: CNAKPYLQTGQATQYL. CDR3 nucleotide sequence: TGCAACGCCAAGCCCTACCTCCAGACAGGTCAAGCGACCCAGTACCTC.

A remark on this clonotype: Possible read error: a much larger clone is one base away. V gene TRBV5-1 combines with J gene TRBJ1-6, with D unclear. The CDR3 length is 14 residues. The ends were cut back, 4 bases at V and 9 bases at J, with 14 bases in the middle. From germline, CDR1 is SGHRS and CDR2 YFSETQ. The CDR3 DNA sequence: TGCGCCAGCAGCCCGGATCTATGGGGTTCACCCCTCCACTTT. Translated, it gives CASSPDLWGSPLHF.

The rearrangement joins TRBV12-3 or TRBV12-4 to TRBJ1-2; no clear D gene. The V end was cut by 7 bases, the J end by 10 bases, with 16 bases between. The CDR3 length is 12 residues. The DNA for the CDR3 is TGTGCCAGCACCATTACACGGCATGACTACACCTTC. Protein: CASTITRHDYTF.

In regard to this clonotype: Sequence at one end of the junction differs from germline and may be a read error. The chain links TRBV5-4 to TRBJ2-2, with D perhaps matching TRBD2 (5 bases). This CDR3 has 15 amino acids. Germline V lookup: CDR1 SGHNT, CDR2 YYREEE (reference sequence). The CDR3 is CASSILELVTGELFF. CDR3 in DNA: TGTGCCAGCAGCATCCTGGAACTAGTGACCGGGGAACTGTTTTTT.

This clonotype appeared a few times. A much larger clone differs by one base, so this may be a read error. The chain uses TRBV6-1 and TRBJ2-7; TRBD1 matches at 10 bases. The CDR3 runs to 14 residues. Per germline, CDR1 MNHNS and CDR2 SASEGT. The ends lost 6 bases at V and 5 bases at J; junction bases unmatched: 7. As DNA, the CDR3 is TGTGCCAGCAGAGGGACAGGGGTGATGGACGAGCAGTACTTC. Translation: CASRGTGVMDEQYF.

In the case of this clonotype: One end of the junction fails to match germline, which may point to a read error. The chain links TRBV10-1 to TRBJ2-1; D gene ambiguous. The germline V gene encodes CDR1 WNHNN and CDR2 SYGVQD (reference sequence). This CDR3 is built from 12 residues. The CDR3 protein is CASGEGSNELFF. CDR3 in DNA: TGCGCCAGCGGGGAAGGCTCCAATGAGCTGTTCTTC.

The CDR3 DNA sequence: TGCAGCTCCAAGTCCTACCCCCAGACAGGTCAAGAGACCCAGTACTTC. Amino acids: CSSKSYPQTGQETQYF. The chain combines TRBV29-1 with TRBJ2-5, with a possible D match to TRBD1 (6 bases). CDR3 length equals 16 residues. V was trimmed by 8 bases and J by 2 bases, leaving 24 bases between them. Germline CDR1 is SQVTM and CDR2 is ANQGSEA.

A remark on this clonotype: The missing conserved phenylalanine or tryptophan at the end of this CDR3 makes a read error likely. The V gene is TRBV11-3, the J gene TRBJ2-3, with unresolved D. Trimming took off 7 bases at V and 0 bases at J, with 14 bases between the two ends. This CDR3 contains 15 residues. Germline assignment: CDR1 SGHNT and CDR2 YENEEA. DNA of the CDR3: TGTGCCAGCACTCGTCGCGAGGTAAGCACAGATACGCAGTATTCT. Encoded protein: CASTRREVSTDTQYS.

In the case of this clonotype: A junction end diverges from the germline sequence, so it may reflect a read error. The chain links TRBV12-3 or TRBV12-4 to TRBJ1-3; D is unclear. There are 18 residues in the CDR3. This chain's CDR3 is CASSRPGKGIGPGNTIYF. The CDR3, as DNA: TGTGCAAGCAGTCGTCCCGGGAAAGGGATCGGCCCTGGAAACACAATATATTTT.

This clonotype was detected many times. The chain has TRBV10-3 and TRBJ2-2; TRBD2 is a possible D gene (5 bases). The germline V and J ends were trimmed by 0 bases and 4 bases, with 9 bases remaining between them. The CDR3 is made up of 15 amino acids. Germline CDR1 reads ENHRY; CDR2 reads SYGVKD. CDR3 nucleotide sequence: TGTGCCATCAGTGAGTCTCGGGATGCCACCGGGGAGCTGTTTTTT. It is translated as CAISESRDATGELFF.

Of note for this clonotype: Relative to the germline gene, one junction end is altered; a read error may explain this. This chain links TRBV29-1 with TRBJ2-6; possibly TRBD1 or TRBD2 for D (5 bases each). The germline V gene has CDR1 SQVTM and CDR2 ANQGSEA. The CDR3 loop spans 15 amino acids. The CDR3 loop is CSVDILNSGGNVLTF. CDR3 coding DNA: TGCAGCGTTGACATCTTGAACTCTGGGGGCAACGTCCTGACTTTC.

For the CDR3, the DNA is TGTGCCATCAGTGGAGGCCACGGAAGCGAGCAGTACTTC. Translating it yields CAISGGHGSEQYF. The chain is built from TRBV10-3 and TRBJ2-7; D not certain. The V end lost 4 bases, the J end lost 6 bases, and 13 bases lay between the germline ends. Germline CDR1 and CDR2: ENHRY and SYGVKD. The length of the CDR3 is 13 residues.

In regard to this clonotype: The junction departs from germline at one end; a sequencing error may be responsible. The chain combines TRBV5-6 with TRBJ2-7; D is perhaps TRBD1 or TRBD2 (5 bases each). CDR1 SGHDT and CDR2 YYEEEE come from the germline V gene. CDR3 length: 16 residues. CDR3 bases: TGTGCCAGTAGCTCCGATGTCCGGGGCAGGACCTACGAGCAGTACTTC. Encoded protein: CASSSDVRGRTYEQYF. The whole variable domain, filled in from reference TRBV5-6 and TRBJ2-7, reads DAGVTQSPTHLIKTRGQQVTLRCSPKSGHDTVSWYQQALGQGPQFIFQYYEEEERQRGNFPDRFSGHQFPNYSSELNVNALLLGDSALYLCASSSDVRGRTYEQYFGPGTRLTVT.

This clonotype was counted between two and nine times. A read error may produce the germline difference seen at one junction end. V usage is TRBV30 and J usage is TRBJ1-4; the D is unclear. This CDR3 has 11 residues. In germline, CDR1 is GTSNPN, CDR2 SVGIG (reference sequence). The chain's CDR3 is CAWSAFGQAGF. The CDR3 DNA reads as TGTGCCTGGAGTGCCTTTGGGCAGGCGGGTTTT.

The table lists this clonotype with a few counts. One base away lies a much larger clone, so this may be a sequencing read error. This rearrangement joins TRBV29-1 to TRBJ2-7, with 11 bases aligning to TRBD2. CDR1 and CDR2 from the germline V gene are SQVTM and ANQGSEA. The CDR3 runs 14 residues. V gave up 7 bases and J gave up 4 bases; unmatched junction bases: 9. CDR3 in DNA: TGCAGCGCCATACTAGCGGGAGTATGTTACGAGCAGTACTTC. Translating gives CSAILAGVCYEQYF.

As to this clonotype: One end of the junction varies from germline; a read error may be responsible. The chain combines TRBV12-3 or TRBV12-4 with TRBJ1-4; no firm D call. This CDR3 is built from 14 residues. CDR3 in amino acids: CASSFQVANEKLFF. Written as DNA, the CDR3 is TGTGCCAGTAGTTTCCAAGTAGCTAATGAAAAACTGTTTTTT.

On this clonotype itself: The junction and the germline gene differ at one end; a read error may be behind it. The chain is built from TRBV4-1 and TRBJ1-6; 9 bases map to TRBD1. The germline gives CDR1 MGHRA, CDR2 YSYEKL. The CDR3 length is 19 residues. The CDR3 protein is CASNQEGQGQASYNSPLHF. The CDR3, as DNA: TGCGCTAGCAACCAAGAGGGACAGGGCCAGGCATCCTATAATTCACCCCTCCACTTT.

In its sample, this clonotype was seen once. The chain carries TRBV6-6 and TRBJ2-7; no clear D. Germline V gene sequence: CDR1 MNHNY, CDR2 SVGAGI (reference sequence). CDR3 length equals 14 residues. The V gene lost 7 bases and the J gene lost 8 bases, with 21 bases spanning the gap. The CDR3 here is CASTKNLMHYKQYF. The CDR3, as DNA: TGTGCCAGCACTAAAAATTTGATGCATTACAAGCAGTACTTC.

A word on this clonotype: Because it lacks the conserved phenylalanine or tryptophan at the end, this CDR3 is likely a read error. The genes are TRBV11-3 and TRBJ1-2; D remains ambiguous. Germline-derived CDR1 and CDR2 are SGHNT and YENEEA. The CDR3 contains 15 residues. V dropped 0 bases and J dropped 4 bases, with 12 bases sitting between them. For the CDR3, the DNA is TGTGCCAGCAGCTTAGAACAAGGACGGAGCTATGGCTACACCCTC. Its protein is CASSLEQGRSYGYTL.

This clonotype was observed a handful of times. It may be a read error: a sequence one base away is much more abundant. The missing conserved phenylalanine or tryptophan at the end of this CDR3 makes a read error likely. The chain links TRBV29-1 to TRBJ1-3; D ambiguous. The V end lost 0 bases, the J end lost 7 bases, and 13 bases lay between the germline ends. The V gene's germline CDR1 is SQVTM and CDR2 ANQGSEA. The CDR3 extends over 14 amino acids. The DNA of the CDR3 is TGCAGCGTTGAAGATGGGTCAGATTTGAACACCATATATTCT. Protein product: CSVEDGSDLNTIYS.